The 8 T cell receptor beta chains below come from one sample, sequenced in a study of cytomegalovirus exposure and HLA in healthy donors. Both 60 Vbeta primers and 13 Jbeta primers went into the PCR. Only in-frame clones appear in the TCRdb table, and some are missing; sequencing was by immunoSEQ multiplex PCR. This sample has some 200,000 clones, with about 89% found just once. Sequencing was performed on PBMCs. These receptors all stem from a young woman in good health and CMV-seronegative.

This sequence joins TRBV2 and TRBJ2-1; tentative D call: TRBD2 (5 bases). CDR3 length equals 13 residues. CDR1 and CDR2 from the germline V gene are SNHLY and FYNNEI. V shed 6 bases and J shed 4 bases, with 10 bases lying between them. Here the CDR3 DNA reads TGTGCCAGCAGGGCCGGGGAATACAATGAGCAGTTCTTC. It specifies CASRAGEYNEQFF.

The CDR3 region is CASSDSYDTWDTGTYEQYF. CDR3 DNA: TGTGCCAGCAGCGACTCTTACGATACCTGGGACACTGGCACCTACGAGCAGTACTTC. The gene calls are TRBV7-9 and TRBJ2-7, with D maybe TRBD1 (6 bases). The germline gives CDR1 SEHNR, CDR2 FQNEAQ (reference sequence). The CDR3 extends over 19 amino acids. The V end was cut by 5 bases, the J end by 2 bases, with 28 bases between.

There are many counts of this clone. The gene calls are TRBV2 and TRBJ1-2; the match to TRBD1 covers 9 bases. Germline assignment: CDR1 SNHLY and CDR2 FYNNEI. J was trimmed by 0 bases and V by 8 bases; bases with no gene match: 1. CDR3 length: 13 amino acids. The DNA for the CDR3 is TGTGCCAGCGGGGACAGGGCTAACTATGGCTACACCTTC. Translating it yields CASGDRANYGYTF.

CDR3 DNA sequence: TGTGCCAGCAGTCCGACAGTGTGGGGCTATGGCTACACCTTC. Its protein product is CASSPTVWGYGYTF. The rearrangement uses TRBV27 and TRBJ1-2, with a weak D call TRBD1 (5 bases). The germline V gene encodes CDR1 MNHEY and CDR2 SMNVEV (reference sequence). This CDR3 comprises 14 residues. The V and J ends lost 5 bases and 4 bases respectively, with 14 bases between them.

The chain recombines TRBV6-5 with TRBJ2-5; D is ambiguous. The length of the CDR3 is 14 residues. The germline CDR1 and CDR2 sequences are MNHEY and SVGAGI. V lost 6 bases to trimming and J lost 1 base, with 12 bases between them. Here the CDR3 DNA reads TGTGCCAGCAGGCAGTTTAATACCCAAGAGACCCAGTACTTC. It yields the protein CASRQFNTQETQYF.

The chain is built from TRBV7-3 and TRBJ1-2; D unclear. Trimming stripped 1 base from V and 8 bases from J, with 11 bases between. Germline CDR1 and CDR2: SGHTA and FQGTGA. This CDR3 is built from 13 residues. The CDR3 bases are TGTGCCAGCAGCTTAAGGGAGTGGGGAGGCTACACCTTC. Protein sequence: CASSLREWGGYTF. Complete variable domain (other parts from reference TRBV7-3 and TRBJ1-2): GAGVSQTPSNKVTEKGKYVELRCDPISGHTALYWYRQSLGQGPEFLIYFQGTGAADDSGLPNDRFFAVRPEGSVSTLKIQRTERGDSAVYLCASSLREWGGYTFGSGTRLTVV.

The CDR3 loop is CASSPGGTGHEKLFF. The CDR3 coding sequence is TGTGCCAGCAGCCCCGGGGGGACAGGGCATGAAAAACTGTTTTTT. J is TRBJ1-4 and V is TRBV7-8; 9 bases fit TRBD1. V lost 5 bases, J lost 6 bases, and 7 bases stayed unmatched. CDR1 and CDR2 from the germline V gene are SGHVS and FQNEAQ. The CDR3 has 15 residues.

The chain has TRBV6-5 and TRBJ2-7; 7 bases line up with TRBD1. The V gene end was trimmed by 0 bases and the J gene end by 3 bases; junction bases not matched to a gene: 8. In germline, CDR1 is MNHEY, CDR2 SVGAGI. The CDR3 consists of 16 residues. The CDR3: CASSYSTGEEGYEQYF. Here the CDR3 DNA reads TGTGCCAGCAGTTACTCAACAGGGGAAGAGGGCTACGAGCAGTACTTC.